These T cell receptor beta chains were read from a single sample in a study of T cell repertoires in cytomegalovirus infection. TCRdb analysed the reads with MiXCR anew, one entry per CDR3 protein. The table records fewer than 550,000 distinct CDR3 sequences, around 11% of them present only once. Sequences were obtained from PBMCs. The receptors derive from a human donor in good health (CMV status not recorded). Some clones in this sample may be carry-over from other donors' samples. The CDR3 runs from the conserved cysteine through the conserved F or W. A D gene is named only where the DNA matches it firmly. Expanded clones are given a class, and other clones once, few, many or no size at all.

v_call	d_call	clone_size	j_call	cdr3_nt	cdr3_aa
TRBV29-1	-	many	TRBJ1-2	TGCAGCGTTGAAGATAGGTCGCGGCCAGGGGATATGAATGGCTACACCTTC	CSVEDRSRPGDMNGYTF
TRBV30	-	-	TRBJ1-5	TGTGCCTGGAGTGTAAAGTGGGGGAATCAGCCCCGGCATTTT	CAWSVKWGNQPRHF
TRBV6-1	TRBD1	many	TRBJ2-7	TGTGCCAGCAGGTTCCGACAGGGGAGGTACGAGCAGTACTTC	CASRFRQGRYEQYF
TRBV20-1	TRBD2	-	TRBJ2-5	TGCAGTGCTAGAGAGGGAGGGCGGGAGACCCAGTACTTC	CSAREGGRETQYF
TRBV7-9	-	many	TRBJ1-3	TGTGCCAGCAGCTTAGGGTCCAGCTCTGGAAACACCATATATTTT	CASSLGSSSGNTIYF
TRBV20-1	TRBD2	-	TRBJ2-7	TGCAGTGCTAGACCTAGCGGGGGAAGCTCCTACGAGCAGTACTTC	CSARPSGGSSYEQYF
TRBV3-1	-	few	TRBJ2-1	TGTGCCAGCAGCCAAAATTGGGACCAAACCTACAATGAGCAGTTCTTC	CASSQNWDQTYNEQFF
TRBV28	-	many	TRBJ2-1	TGTGCCAGCAGTTCCTCCACGATAGCGGTTACAAGGCAGTTCTTC	CASSSSTIAVTRQFF
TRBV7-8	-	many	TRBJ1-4	TGTGCCAGCAGCTTAGGGGGAGGTTATGAAAAACTGTTTTTT	CASSLGGGYEKLFF
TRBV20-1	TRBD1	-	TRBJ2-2	TGCAGTGCTAACCGGGGACAGGTCAACTCCGGGGAGCTGTTTTTT	CSANRGQVNSGELFF
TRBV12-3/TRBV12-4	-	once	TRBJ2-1	TGTGCCAGCAGTTTACCCTCGACTCCAAAACCGTTCTTC	CASSLPSTPKPFF
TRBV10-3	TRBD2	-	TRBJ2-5	TGTGCCATCAGTGTCCTTCGGGGGGAAGAGACCCAGTACTTC	CAISVLRGEETQYF
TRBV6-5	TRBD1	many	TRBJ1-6	TGTGCCAGCAGTCAGGACAGGGGACTTTTTCCACCCCTCCACTTT	CASSQDRGLFPPLHF
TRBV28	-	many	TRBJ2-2	TGTGCCAGCAGTAAAGAGCGGATTCTCACCGGGGAGCTGTTTTTT	CASSKERILTGELFF
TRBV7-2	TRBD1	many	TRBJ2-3	TGTGCCAGCAGCTCGCTACTCAGGGGGCTGCGCACAGATACGCAGTATTTT	CASSSLLRGLRTDTQYF
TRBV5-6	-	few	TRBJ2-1	TGTGCCAGCAGCTTGCCCAGGGAAAACAATGAGCAGTTCTTC	CASSLPRENNEQFF
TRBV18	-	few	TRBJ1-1	TGTGCCAGCTCACCAATTCGACGGGTGGAAGGTAGTGAAGCTTTCTTT	CASSPIRRVEGSEAFF
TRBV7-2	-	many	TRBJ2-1	TGTGCCAGCAGCTTGGAGGGGGTAGCGTACAATGAGCAGTTCTTC	CASSLEGVAYNEQFF
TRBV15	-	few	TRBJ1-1	TGTGCCACCAGCAGAGGGTCGGTCACTGAAGCTTTCTTT	CATSRGSVTEAFF
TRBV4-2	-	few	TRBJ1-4	TGTGCCAGCAGCCCCTGGGTGTCAAGGGCTAATGAAAAACTGTTTTTT	CASSPWVSRANEKLFF
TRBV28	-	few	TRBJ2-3	TGTGCCAGCAGTCCACAAGTTGGCTGGGCAGATACGCAGTATTTT	CASSPQVGWADTQYF
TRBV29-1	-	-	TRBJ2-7	TGCAGCGTTGAAGACTTATCCAGCGGATCCTACGAGCAGTACTTC	CSVEDLSSGSYEQYF
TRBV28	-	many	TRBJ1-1	TGTGCCAGCAGTTTATCGTTAGGGTTAACTGAAGCTTTCTTT	CASSLSLGLTEAFF
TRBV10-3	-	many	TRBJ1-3	TGTGCCACCCTGGCCGACCGGGGCTCCGGAAACACCATATATTTT	CATLADRGSGNTIYF
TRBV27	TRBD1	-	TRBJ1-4	TGTGCCAGCAGAGAGACAGGGGCTAATGAAAAACTGTTTTTT	CASRETGANEKLFF
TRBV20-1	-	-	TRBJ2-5	TGCAGTGCTGGGACACTGGGGGCCCAAGAGACCCAGTACTTC	CSAGTLGAQETQYF
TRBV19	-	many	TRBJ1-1	TGTGCCAGTAAGGCTGTGGGCCTATTGAACACTGAAGCTTTCTTT	CASKAVGLLNTEAFF
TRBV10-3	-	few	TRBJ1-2	TGTGCCATCAGTGGGTATACAGGGACCTATGGCTACACCTTC	CAISGYTGTYGYTF
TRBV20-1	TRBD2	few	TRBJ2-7	TGCAGTGCTAGAGCCAGCGGGAGATTCTACGAGCAGTACTTC	CSARASGRFYEQYF
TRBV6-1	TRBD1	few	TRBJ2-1	TGTGCCAGTCGCAGGGGGCTTGAGGAACACAATGAGCAGTTCTTC	CASRRGLEEHNEQFF
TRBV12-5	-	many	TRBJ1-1	TGTGCTAGTGGTCCACTCGCGGACACTGAAGCTTTCTTT	CASGPLADTEAFF
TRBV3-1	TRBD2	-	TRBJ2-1	TGTGCCAGCAGCCTCCTCTCTAGCGGGAGGGAGCAGTTCTTC	CASSLLSSGREQFF
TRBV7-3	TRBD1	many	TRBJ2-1	TGTGCCAGCAGCGAGACGGGACAGGGCTCCTACAATGAGCAGTTCTTC	CASSETGQGSYNEQFF
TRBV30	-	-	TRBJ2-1	TGTGCCTGGAGTGTACGTTTGTGGGATGGCAATGAGCAGTTCTTC	CAWSVRLWDGNEQFF
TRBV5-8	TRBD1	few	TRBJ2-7	TGTGCCAGCAGCTCGCTGGACAGGGCCGAGCAGTACTTC	CASSSLDRAEQYF
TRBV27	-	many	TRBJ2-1	TGTGCCAGCGGTCCCCATGAGCAGTTCTTC	CASGPHEQFF
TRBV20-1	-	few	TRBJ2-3	TGCAGTGCTAGAATGGGGGCCGGCACAGATACGCAGTATTTT	CSARMGAGTDTQYF
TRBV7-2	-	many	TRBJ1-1	TGTGCCAGCAGCCACGGGGTTCAATGGGGAGCTTTCTTT	CASSHGVQWGAFF
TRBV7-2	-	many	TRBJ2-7	TGTGCCAGCAGCTTAGCACTGACGCCACGGCAGCAGTACTTC	CASSLALTPRQQYF
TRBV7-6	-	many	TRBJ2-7	TGTGCCAGCAGCTCGCTTTCCAGAGGAGACAGCCCCTACGAGCAGTACTTC	CASSSLSRGDSPYEQYF
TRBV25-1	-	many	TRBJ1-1	TGTGCCAGCACTCGATTCGGGGGGGGTGAAGCTTTCTTT	CASTRFGGGEAFF
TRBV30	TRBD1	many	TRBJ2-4	TGTGCCTGGAGTAACAGGGGGCGAGACATTCAGTACTTC	CAWSNRGRDIQYF
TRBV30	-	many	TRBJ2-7	TGTGCCTGGAGTACGGATAGTGGCTCCTACGAGCAGTACTTC	CAWSTDSGSYEQYF
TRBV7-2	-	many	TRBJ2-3	TGTGCCAGCAGCTTAGGGCATGGAGATACGCAGTATTTT	CASSLGHGDTQYF
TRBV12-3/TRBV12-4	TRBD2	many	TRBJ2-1	TGTGCCAGCAGACGTGGACTAGCGGCCTACAATGAGCAGTTCTTC	CASRRGLAAYNEQFF
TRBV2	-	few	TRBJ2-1	TGTGCCAGCAAGGAGGGACACGAGCAGTTCTTC	CASKEGHEQFF
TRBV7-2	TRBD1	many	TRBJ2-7	TGTGCCAGCAGCCCGCAGGGGGCGGGCGAGCAGTACTTC	CASSPQGAGEQYF
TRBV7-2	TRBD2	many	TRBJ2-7	TGTGCCAGCAGCCATGGGCTGGGACTAGCGGGAGCCGAGCAGTACTTC	CASSHGLGLAGAEQYF
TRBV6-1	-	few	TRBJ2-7	TGTGCCAGCAGTCTCCCTACCTACGAGCAGTACTTC	CASSLPTYEQYF
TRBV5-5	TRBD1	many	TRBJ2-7	TGTGCCAGCAGCGCTTCCGGGACAGAAGTCTACGAGCAGTACTTC	CASSASGTEVYEQYF
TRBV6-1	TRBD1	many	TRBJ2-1	TGTGCCAGCAGTCAAATCGGGACAGCCTCCTACAATGAGCAGTTCTTC	CASSQIGTASYNEQFF
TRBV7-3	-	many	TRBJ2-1	TGTGCCAGCAGCTTACGGCCCTACAATGAGCAGTTCTTC	CASSLRPYNEQFF
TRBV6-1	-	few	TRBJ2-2	TGTGCCAGCAGCTTGACACCGAAGGACGCCGGGGAGCTGTTTTTT	CASSLTPKDAGELFF
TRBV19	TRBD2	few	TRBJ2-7	TGTGCCAGTAGTATCGACCTAGCGGCCCGGGGCTCCGAGCAGTACTTC	CASSIDLAARGSEQYF